These 26 T cell receptor beta chains were all obtained from the same sample, sequenced in a study of cytomegalovirus exposure and HLA in healthy donors. The PCR had 60 Vbeta and 13 Jbeta primers. Some clones are missing from TCRdb's copy, which holds only in-frame ones; the method was immunoSEQ multiplex PCR. This table has about 170,000 clones, 70% to 90% appearing once. Sequencing was done on a sample of PBMCs. These TCRs come from a man aged 18-30 years in good health and CMV-seropositive.

V is TRBV19 and J is TRBJ1-6; 9 nucleotides align to TRBD1. J was trimmed by 9 bases and V by 4 bases; bases with no gene match: 7. Germline V gene lookup returns CDR1 LNHDA and CDR2 SQIVND (reference sequence). This CDR3 has 15 residues. CDR3 amino acids: CASSTQGALGSPLHF. Here the CDR3 DNA reads TGTGCCAGTAGTACACAGGGGGCGTTGGGTTCACCCCTCCACTTT. Full variable domain (missing parts from reference TRBV19 and TRBJ1-6): DGGITQSPKYLFRKEGQNVTLSCEQNLNHDAMYWYRQDPGQGLRLIYYSQIVNDFQKGDIAEGYSVSREKKESFPLTVTSAQKNPTAFYLCASSTQGALGSPLHFGNGTRLTVT.

This clone was counted between two and nine times. The chain carries TRBV11-3 and TRBJ2-7; no firm D call. CDR1 and CDR2 (germline): SGHNT, YENEEA. The CDR3 runs to 14 residues. V was pared by 2 bases and J by 7 bases, with 15 bases between. DNA for the CDR3: TGTGCCAGCAGCTTACGTTCCGGAGCAGTAGAGCAGTACTTC. Its protein product is CASSLRSGAVEQYF. The whole variable domain, filled in from reference TRBV11-3 and TRBJ2-7, reads EAGVVQSPRYKIIEKKQPVAFWCNPISGHNTLYWYLQNLGQGPELLIRYENEEAVDDSQLPKDRFSAERLKGVDSTLKIQPAELGDSAVYLCASSLRSGAVEQYFGPGTRLTVT.

Details on this clone: The junction and the germline gene differ at one end; a read error may be behind it. This chain connects TRBV18 to TRBJ1-4; D remains unclear. Germline assignment: CDR1 KGHSH and CDR2 LQKENI. The CDR3 length is 13 residues. The CDR3 sequence is CASSRSINEKLFF. The CDR3 coding sequence is TGTGCCAGCTCACGGAGTATTAATGAAAAACTATTTTTT.

The chain has TRBV9 and TRBJ1-3; perhaps TRBD1 as D (5 bases). The CDR3 length is 17 residues. From germline, CDR1 is SGDLS and CDR2 YYNGEE. Deletions cut 2 bases from V and 4 bases from J, with 19 bases between. The CDR3 region is CASSVSSHTGGGNTIYF. CDR3 sequence (DNA): TGTGCCAGCAGCGTTTCTTCACATACTGGGGGGGGAAACACCATATATTTT. Complete variable domain (other parts from reference TRBV9 and TRBJ1-3): DSGVTQTPKHLITATGQRVTLRCSPRSGDLSVYWYQQSLDQGLQFLIQYYNGEERAKGNILERFSAQQFPDLHSELNLSSLELGDSALYFCASSVSSHTGGGNTIYFGEGSWLTVV.

The genes are TRBV6-4 and TRBJ2-3; 11 nucleotides align to TRBD2. Germline V gene sequence: CDR1 MRHNA, CDR2 SNTAGT. The CDR3 loop spans 16 amino acids. Losses at the gene ends were 1 base for V and 0 bases for J; bases not matched to a gene: 0. CDR3 nucleotides: TGTGCCAGCAGTGACTTAGCGGGGGGGAGCACAGATACGCAGTATTTT. Its translation: CASSDLAGGSTDTQYF.

The gene calls are TRBV7-9 and TRBJ1-2; 9 positions match TRBD1. CDR1 SEHNR and CDR2 FQNEAQ come from the germline V gene (reference sequence). The CDR3 runs 15 residues. The V gene end was trimmed by 4 bases and the J gene end by 4 bases; junction bases not matched to a gene: 7. Here the CDR3 reads CASSSPGQGFYGYTF. DNA of the CDR3: TGTGCCAGCAGCTCGCCTGGACAGGGGTTCTATGGCTACACCTTC.

V gene TRBV10-3 combines with J gene TRBJ2-3, with TRBD2 identical over 12 bases. After removal of 4 bases from V and 0 bases from J, the junction contained 8 bases not matched to a gene. The CDR3 covers 18 residues. CDR1 is ENHRY and CDR2 is SYGVKD in the germline V gene. The CDR3 bases are TGTGCCATCAGTGCGGTGACTAGCGGGGGCCTTAGCACAGATACGCAGTATTTT. Its protein is CAISAVTSGGLSTDTQYF.

The rearrangement links TRBV19 to TRBJ1-1; D not resolved. The germline gives CDR1 LNHDA, CDR2 SQIVND (reference sequence). This CDR3 contains 15 residues. V gave up 1 base and J gave up 0 bases, with 9 bases separating them. CDR3: CASSIARSMNTEAFF. The CDR3 nucleotides are TGTGCCAGTAGTATAGCCCGAAGCATGAACACTGAAGCTTTCTTT. Full variable domain (remainder filled in from reference TRBV19 and TRBJ1-1): DGGITQSPKYLFRKEGQNVTLSCEQNLNHDAMYWYRQDPGQGLRLIYYSQIVNDFQKGDIAEGYSVSREKKESFPLTVTSAQKNPTAFYLCASSIARSMNTEAFFGQGTRLTVV.

V gene TRBV2 combines with J gene TRBJ1-1; possible D gene TRBD1, 6 bases. CDR1 and CDR2 (germline): SNHLY, FYNNEI. The CDR3 extends over 15 amino acids. Trimming stripped 2 bases from V and 1 base from J, with 11 bases between. The CDR3 loop reads CASSEWGQWNTEAFF. The CDR3 DNA reads TGTGCCAGCAGTGAATGGGGGCAGTGGAACACTGAAGCTTTCTTT.

The chain's CDR3 is CTSSQKKWASGKAGNTIYF. CDR3 bases: TGCACCAGCAGCCAAAAAAAGTGGGCGTCGGGGAAAGCTGGAAACACCATATATTTT. The rearrangement uses TRBV1 and TRBJ1-3. TRBV1 is described as a pseudogene. This CDR3 comprises 19 residues.

This clone was detected once. The rearrangement uses TRBV2 and TRBJ1-5, with D possibly matching TRBD1 (6 bases). This CDR3 spans 14 amino acids. The V and J ends lost 3 bases and 3 bases respectively, with 9 bases between them. Germline CDR1 and CDR2: SNHLY and FYNNEI. CDR3 protein: CASSEDRVNQPQHF. The CDR3 DNA sequence: TGTGCCAGCAGTGAGGACAGAGTCAATCAGCCCCAGCATTTT.

The V call is TRBV7-2, the J call TRBJ2-3, with D possibly TRBD2 on 7 matching bases. Trimming took 0 bases from V and 4 from J, leaving 11 bases between them. Per the germline V gene, CDR1 is SGHTA and CDR2 is FQGNSA. This CDR3 has 15 amino acids. The CDR3 loop reads CASSLAGGPSDTQYF. DNA of the CDR3: TGTGCCAGCAGCTTAGCGGGGGGGCCGTCAGATACGCAGTATTTT.

J is TRBJ1-1 and V is TRBV19; 9 bases agree with TRBD1. This CDR3 comprises 15 residues. Trimming took 3 bases from V and 1 from J; bases not matched to a gene: 3. Germline-derived CDR1 and CDR2 are LNHDA and SQIVND (reference sequence). The CDR3 is CASSIPGQGNTEAFF. CDR3 nucleotide sequence: TGTGCCAGTAGTATTCCGGGACAGGGGAACACTGAAGCTTTCTTT.

The chain uses TRBV5-4 and TRBJ2-7; 12 bases are shared with TRBD1. CDR1 SGHNT and CDR2 YYREEE come from the germline V gene (reference sequence). This CDR3 is built from 16 residues. V was clipped by 4 bases and J by 9 bases; unmatched bases: 14. The CDR3 DNA follows: TGTGCCAGCAGCCGAACCGGGACAGGGGGCACGAGTGGGCAGTACTTC. This encodes CASSRTGTGGTSGQYF.

V usage is TRBV19 and J usage is TRBJ2-1; the match to TRBD2 covers 13 bases. CDR3 length: 15 amino acids. Germline CDR1 reads LNHDA; CDR2 reads SQIVND (reference sequence). With 4 bases clipped from V and 7 bases from J, the junction kept 4 bases outside the gene matches. The CDR3 coding sequence is TGTGCCAGTAGTAAGACTAGCGGGGGGCGAAATGAGCAGTTCTTC. It specifies CASSKTSGGRNEQFF.

This clone was detected only once. The rearrangement uses TRBV19 and TRBJ1-2, with 11 nucleotides matching TRBD1. The CDR3 contains 15 residues. Unmatched junction bases numbered 10, after V lost 5 bases and J lost 8 bases. Germline values: CDR1 LNHDA, CDR2 SQIVND (reference sequence). The CDR3 sequence: CASSPTGQGAQGYTF. CDR3 DNA: TGTGCCAGTAGTCCGACAGGACAGGGGGCACAGGGCTACACCTTC.

The chain employs TRBV6-5 and TRBJ2-1, with D unresolved. This CDR3 spans 13 amino acids. In germline, CDR1 is MNHEY, CDR2 SVGAGI. The ends were cut back, 7 bases at V and 5 bases at J, with 12 bases in the middle. CDR3 in DNA: TGTGCCAGCATGGGCAGTTCTAACAATGAGCAGTTCTTC. As protein: CASMGSSNNEQFF.

This CDR3 is CASSWTGTANTEAFF. Here the CDR3 DNA reads TGTGCCAGCAGCTGGACCGGGACAGCGAACACTGAAGCTTTCTTT. This chain connects TRBV6-5 to TRBJ1-1; 7 bases are shared with TRBD1. V was pared by 6 bases and J by 1 base, with 8 bases of the junction left unmatched. The CDR3 sequence is 15 residues long. In germline, CDR1 is MNHEY, CDR2 SVGAGI.

The chain carries TRBV5-4 and TRBJ2-1, with 8 nucleotides matching TRBD2. The V segment lost 4 bases and the J segment 1 base; nucleotides outside the gene matches: 7. The CDR3 covers 16 residues. Germline V gene sequence: CDR1 SGHNT, CDR2 YYREEE (reference sequence). The DNA for the CDR3 is TGTGCCAGCAGCGACGGGGGGGCGGGGTCCTACAATGAGCAGTTCTTC. This sequence encodes CASSDGGAGSYNEQFF.

This sequence joins TRBV5-4 and TRBJ2-2; D might be TRBD2 (6 bases). The germline gives CDR1 SGHNT, CDR2 YYREEE (reference sequence). CDR3 length: 15 residues. V lost 0 bases and J 5 bases, leaving 11 bases between the germline ends. The CDR3 sequence is CASSLEGSGTGELFF. The CDR3 region has the DNA TGTGCCAGCAGCTTGGAGGGGAGCGGGACCGGGGAGCTGTTTTTT.

The chain couples TRBV14 to TRBJ1-1, with TRBD1 matching over 9 bases. Losses at the gene ends were 2 bases for V and 1 base for J; bases not matched to a gene: 5. Germline lookup yields CDR1 SGHDN and CDR2 FVKESK. The CDR3 is made up of 16 amino acids. The CDR3 nucleotides are TGTGCCAGCAGCCAACAACCGGGACAGGGGAACACTGAAGCTTTCTTT. It encodes CASSQQPGQGNTEAFF.

The chain joins TRBV2 to TRBJ1-6; D unclear. Germline V gives CDR1 SNHLY, CDR2 FYNNEI. V was shortened by 6 bases and J by 0 bases, with 12 bases between the two germline ends. The CDR3 length is 16 residues. Written as DNA, the CDR3 is TGTGCCAGCAGGCCACTGGGGAGCTCCTATAATTCACCCCTCCACTTT. Translation gives CASRPLGSSYNSPLHF.

V usage is TRBV6-6 and J usage is TRBJ1-6; tentatively, D is TRBD1 (5 bases). The length of the CDR3 is 16 residues. V gave up 6 bases and J gave up 8 bases, with 20 bases separating them. Per the germline V gene, CDR1 is MNHNY and CDR2 is SVGAGI (reference sequence). The CDR3 region is CASSPDSSRFHSPLHF. In nucleotides, the CDR3 is TGTGCCAGCAGCCCCGACAGCAGCCGTTTTCATTCACCCCTCCACTTT.

In its sample, this clone was seen a few times. The chain links TRBV7-8 to TRBJ1-5, with TRBD1 identical over 8 bases. This CDR3 has 16 residues. V lost 7 bases, J lost 2 bases, and 10 bases stayed unmatched. The germline V gene has CDR1 SGHVS and CDR2 FQNEAQ. DNA for the CDR3: TGTGCCAGCACCCCCCAAGGACAGGGTGGCAATCAGCCCCAGCATTTT. Amino acids: CASTPQGQGGNQPQHF.

The gene calls are TRBV4-3 and TRBJ1-1, with 8 bases identical to TRBD1. The V segment lost 1 base and the J segment 8 bases; nucleotides outside the gene matches: 9. The length of the CDR3 is 15 residues. Germline V gene data show CDR1 as LGHNA and CDR2 as YSLEER. The CDR3 loop is CASSQGDRGRREAFF. The DNA for the CDR3 is TGCGCCAGCAGCCAAGGAGACAGGGGCCGACGGGAAGCTTTCTTT.

The rearrangement links TRBV11-3 to TRBJ2-7; D is unresolved. The length of the CDR3 is 11 residues. The germline V gene encodes CDR1 SGHNT and CDR2 YENEEA. The V end lost 3 bases, the J end lost 3 bases, and 3 bases lay between the germline ends. The CDR3 reads CASSFSYEQYF. The DNA of the CDR3 is TGTGCCAGCAGCTTCAGCTACGAGCAGTACTTC.